The clone carrying this TCR beta chain was counted a single time. The antigen is unknown. The data originate from a study of OX40 agonist ivuxolimab in advanced cancers. Generated by immunoSEQ multiplex PCR, the TCRdb table keeps only in-frame clones and is missing some. In the table there are 65,000 to 80,000 clones, about 89% of which are singletons. Points from the study as a whole: Dosing at 0.1 to 3.0 mg/kg was accompanied by clonal expansion of CD4+ and CD8+ blood T cells by week 6. In general, CD8+ T cells held more expanded clones than CD4+ did, on average.

Trimming shortened V by 0 bases and J by 0 bases, and 15 bases separated the two germline ends. Germline loops: CDR1 SGDLS, CDR2 YYNGEE. The CDR3 consists of 17 residues. The sample in question was CD4+ or CD8+ T cells sorted from blood, obtained in a trial of the OX40 agonist ivuxolimab. J is TRBJ1-1 and V is TRBV9; D is unresolved. This clonotype was sampled from an adult with an advanced solid tumor such as melanoma, head and neck, liver or kidney cancer. CDR3: CASSVGGHGPMNTEAFF. The CDR3, as DNA: TGTGCCAGCAGCGTAGGGGGTCACGGACCCATGAACACTGAAGCTTTCTTT.